Listed here are 30 T cell receptor beta chains from one sample, sequenced in a study of T cell responses to AZD1222 COVID-19 vaccine. Data came from immunoSEQ multiplex PCR; TCRdb stores just in-frame clones and leaves some out. Of some 170,000 clones listed, approximately 93% are singletons. The sample was peripheral blood, taken on day 0 of AZD1222 vaccination. These receptors all come from an adult in good health.

The rearrangement joins TRBV3-1 (or the pseudogene TRBV3-2) to TRBJ2-1; 7 nucleotides match TRBD1. The CDR3 runs 11 residues. Trimming removed 3 bases from V and 15 bases from J; junction bases left unmatched: 5. CDR1 and CDR2 from the germline V gene are LGHDT and YNNKEL (reference sequence). The CDR3 is CASSHEGAGFF. The CDR3 DNA sequence: TGTGCCAGCAGCCATGAGGGGGCTGGGTTCTTC.

The rearrangement links TRBV5-6 to TRBJ2-7; the match to TRBD1 covers 9 bases. The CDR3 consists of 15 residues. V dropped 7 bases and J dropped 7; count of bases not matched to a gene: 15. Germline V lookup: CDR1 SGHDT, CDR2 YYEEEE. DNA for the CDR3: TGTGCCAGCCTCTATCACGGGACAGGGTATGGTGAGCAGTACTTC. Translation gives CASLYHGTGYGEQYF.

This chain links TRBV27 with TRBJ2-7, with 11 positions matching TRBD2. Trimming removed 4 bases from V and 6 bases from J; junction bases left unmatched: 5. This CDR3 has 14 residues. Germline lookup yields CDR1 MNHEY and CDR2 SMNVEV (reference sequence). The DNA of the CDR3 is TGTGCCAGCAGTTCTAGCGGGGGGACCCTCGAGCAGTACTTC. It specifies CASSSSGGTLEQYF.

The chain joins TRBV28 to TRBJ1-5; 9 nucleotides match TRBD1. The CDR3 consists of 13 residues. Germline CDR1 is MDHEN and CDR2 is SYDVKM. Trimming cost V 8 bases and J 6 bases; bases outside gene matches: 5. The CDR3 spells CASVQGASQPQHF. The DNA of the CDR3 is TGTGCCAGCGTACAGGGGGCGAGTCAGCCCCAGCATTTT.

V is TRBV7-8 and J is TRBJ1-1, with D possibly TRBD1 on 6 matching bases. CDR1 and CDR2 from the germline V gene are SGHVS and FQNEAQ. This CDR3 has 14 amino acids. V lost 1 base and J 5 bases, leaving 11 bases between the germline ends. In DNA, the CDR3 is TGTGCCAGCAGCTTAGGTGGACAGTGGACTGAAGCTTTCTTT. This sequence encodes CASSLGGQWTEAFF.

The chain joins TRBV30 to TRBJ1-4; D is undetermined. This CDR3 is 11 amino acids long. Trimming pared 3 bases from V and 10 bases from J, leaving 9 bases between. CDR1 is GTSNPN and CDR2 is SVGIG in the germline V gene (reference sequence). CDR3 coding DNA: TGTGCCTGGAGCCCAGCGGGAAAACTGTTTTTT. It codes for CAWSPAGKLFF.

The rearrangement uses TRBV7-9 and TRBJ2-7; TRBD1 matches 7 bases. This CDR3 region has 15 residues. V shed 5 bases, J shed 5 bases, and the junction held 12 bases outside the gene matches. In germline, CDR1 is SEHNR, CDR2 FQNEAQ (reference sequence). The CDR3 sequence: CASSLVVTGNHEQYF. In nucleotides, the CDR3 is TGTGCCAGCAGCCTCGTCGTGACAGGGAACCACGAGCAGTACTTC.

The chain carries TRBV29-1 and TRBJ2-2; D possibly matches TRBD1 or TRBD2 (6 bases each). The CDR3 totals 17 residues. CDR1 is SQVTM, CDR2 ANQGSEA, per germline. Between the trimmed V and J ends, which lost 6 bases and 0 bases, there was a span of 20 bases. In DNA, the CDR3 is TGCAGCGTGGAGTCTGCGATCGGGGGCGCGAACACCGGGGAGCTGTTTTTT. Amino acids: CSVESAIGGANTGELFF.

The J gene is TRBJ2-3, the V gene TRBV3-1 (or the pseudogene TRBV3-2); a possible D gene is TRBD1 (5 bases). The ends were cut back, 3 bases at V and 2 bases at J, with 15 bases in the middle. The CDR3 length is 16 residues. CDR1 and CDR2 from the germline V gene are LGHDT and YNNKEL (reference sequence). The CDR3 sequence is CASSQDPFGATDTQYF. The CDR3 DNA is TGTGCCAGCAGCCAGGACCCTTTTGGGGCCACAGATACGCAGTATTTT.

CDR3 in amino acids: CASSLEAGPSYEQYF. The CDR3 DNA is TGTGCCAGCAGCTTAGAAGCGGGACCTTCCTACGAGCAGTACTTC. V usage is TRBV7-2 and J usage is TRBJ2-7; 7 bases fit TRBD2. The CDR3 runs 15 residues. Germline V lookup: CDR1 SGHTA, CDR2 FQGNSA. Unmatched junction bases numbered 4, after V lost 1 base and J lost 1 base.

The genes are TRBV19 and TRBJ1-1; weak D call: TRBD1 (6 bases). V lost 4 bases to trimming and J lost 3 bases, with 9 bases between them. The CDR3 has 13 residues. Germline CDR1 reads LNHDA; CDR2 reads SQIVND (reference sequence). CDR3 in DNA: TGTGCCAGTAGTACACAGGGTTACACTGAAGCTTTCTTT. Its protein product is CASSTQGYTEAFF.

The rearrangement joins TRBV18 to TRBJ2-1; TRBD1 is a possible D gene (6 bases). The CDR3 sequence is 13 residues long. Germline assignment: CDR1 KGHSH and CDR2 LQKENI. The V end was cut by 8 bases, the J end by 8 bases, with 16 bases between. In DNA form, the CDR3 reads TGTGCCAGCATAAGACAGGCCCAAGATGAGCAGTTCTTC. The encoded protein is CASIRQAQDEQFF.

The chain combines TRBV5-1 with TRBJ1-2; unclear D gene. CDR3 size: 14 residues. Germline lookup yields CDR1 SGHRS and CDR2 YFSETQ. V lost 0 bases, J lost 4 bases, and 10 bases lay in between. DNA for the CDR3: TGCGCCAGCAGCTTGGGTCGGGGTAGCTATGGCTACACCTTC. It translates to CASSLGRGSYGYTF.

This chain joins TRBV18 and TRBJ1-3; maybe TRBD1 (5 bases). The CDR3 totals 15 residues. Trimming removed 3 bases from V and 2 bases from J, with 11 bases in between. Germline CDR1 and CDR2: KGHSH and LQKENI. Here the CDR3 DNA reads TGTGCCAGCTCACCCCTGGGGCATCCTGGAAACACCATATATTTT. Protein sequence: CASSPLGHPGNTIYF.

The chain combines TRBV7-9 with TRBJ1-4; D is uncertain. This CDR3 contains 12 residues. CDR1 is SEHNR, CDR2 FQNEAQ, per germline (reference sequence). Trimming pared 5 bases from V and 7 bases from J, leaving 8 bases between. The CDR3 loop is CASSAAGEKLFF. The CDR3 DNA follows: TGTGCCAGCAGCGCAGCAGGTGAAAAACTGTTTTTT.

This chain links TRBV11-2 with TRBJ2-5; TRBD1 might be the D (7 bases). Germline V gene sequence: CDR1 SGHAT, CDR2 FQNNGV. This CDR3 has 14 amino acids. V was trimmed by 4 bases and J by 6 bases, leaving 15 bases between them. CDR3: CASSSQGGVKTQYF. The DNA for the CDR3 is TGTGCCAGCAGCTCCCAGGGGGGAGTTAAGACCCAGTACTTC.

The CDR3 coding sequence is TGTGCCAGCAGTGCCGGGACAGGGGGTCAGCCCCAGCATTTT. Protein: CASSAGTGGQPQHF. The rearrangement links TRBV2 to TRBJ1-5; TRBD1 aligns across 11 bases. Germline V gives CDR1 SNHLY, CDR2 FYNNEI. The CDR3 is made up of 14 amino acids. Losses at the gene ends were 4 bases for V and 6 bases for J; bases not matched to a gene: 2.

This chain links TRBV5-1 with TRBJ1-3; the D gene is possibly TRBD1 (6 bases). The V end was cut by 5 bases, the J end by 0 bases, with 12 bases between. This CDR3 contains 15 residues. CDR1 SGHRS and CDR2 YFSETQ come from the germline V gene. In DNA, the CDR3 is TGCGCCAGCAGTATAGTAGGGGGCTCTGGAAACACCATATATTTT. It translates to CASSIVGGSGNTIYF.

The chain carries TRBV21-1 and TRBJ1-1. TRBV21-1 is a known pseudogene. This CDR3 has 13 residues. This CDR3 is CASSQGGSTEAFF. The CDR3 region has the DNA TGTGCCAGCAGCCAAGGGGGGAGCACTGAAGCTTTCTTT.

V usage is TRBV4-1 and J usage is TRBJ2-3, with 9 bases lining up with TRBD2. V lost 1 base, J lost 0 bases, and 2 bases stayed unmatched. This CDR3 has 16 amino acids. CDR1 and CDR2 (germline): MGHRA, YSYEKL. The DNA for the CDR3 is TGCGCCAGCAGCCAAGCTCTAGCGGGGAGCACAGATACGCAGTATTTT. As protein: CASSQALAGSTDTQYF.

The chain recombines TRBV27 with TRBJ1-2; D remains ambiguous. The CDR3 contains 14 residues. Germline loops: CDR1 MNHEY, CDR2 SMNVEV (reference sequence). Trimming took off 1 base at V and 4 bases at J, with 10 bases between the two ends. This CDR3 reads CASSLFVGSYGYTF. CDR3 DNA: TGTGCCAGCAGTTTATTCGTGGGGTCCTATGGCTACACCTTC.

The chain is built from TRBV14 and TRBJ2-5, with TRBD2 matching 7 bases. This CDR3 spans 14 amino acids. CDR1 and CDR2 from the germline V gene are SGHDN and FVKESK. The ends lost 3 bases at V and 4 bases at J; junction bases unmatched: 5. The CDR3 sequence is CASSQTGRRETQYF. CDR3 DNA sequence: TGTGCCAGCAGCCAGACCGGGAGGAGAGAGACCCAGTACTTC.

This chain links TRBV30 with TRBJ2-4; D is uncertain. From germline, CDR1 is GTSNPN and CDR2 SVGIG (reference sequence). V lost 5 bases and J 9 bases, leaving 17 bases between the germline ends. The CDR3 has 13 amino acids. The DNA for the CDR3 is TGTGCCTGGCGCGGACCCGGTTTTGTCATTCAGTACTTC. Translating gives CAWRGPGFVIQYF.

The chain couples TRBV29-1 to TRBJ1-1, with a weak D call TRBD1 (5 bases). This CDR3 spans 14 amino acids. The V gene lost 5 bases and the J gene lost 4 bases, with 17 bases spanning the gap. Germline CDR1 SQVTM, CDR2 ANQGSEA. The CDR3, as DNA: TGCAGCGTTCTTGGGGGGAGAGGGAGCACTGAAGCTTTCTTT. It specifies CSVLGGRGSTEAFF.

This sequence joins TRBV3-1 (or the pseudogene TRBV3-2) and TRBJ1-2, with 8 bases that match TRBD1. The germline V gene has CDR1 LGHDT and CDR2 YNNKEL (reference sequence). V lost 6 bases and J lost 2; bases outside the gene matches: 5. The CDR3 spans 14 residues. Here the CDR3 DNA reads TGTGCCAGCAGTCTAGGACAGGGAAACTATGGCTACACCTTC. This translates into CASSLGQGNYGYTF.

Remarks on this clone: Other DNA variants within this sample encode the same CDR3. The chain is built from TRBV5-1 and TRBJ1-2, with D possibly TRBD1 on 6 matching bases. In germline, CDR1 is SGHRS, CDR2 YFSETQ. CDR3 length: 14 residues. V was pared by 0 bases and J by 4 bases, with 10 bases between. CDR3 loop: CASSLGDRTYGYTF. Here the CDR3 DNA reads TGCGCCAGCAGCTTGGGTGACAGGACCTATGGCTACACCTTC.

This chain connects TRBV11-3 to TRBJ2-7; TRBD1 matches 7 bases. The CDR3 has 14 amino acids. Germline V gives CDR1 SGHNT, CDR2 YENEEA. With 0 bases clipped from V and 4 bases from J, the junction kept 3 bases outside the gene matches. The CDR3 nucleotides are TGTGCCAGCAGCTTAGAGGCAGGGGGTTACGAGCAGTACTTC. This sequence encodes CASSLEAGGYEQYF.

The chain employs TRBV5-1 and TRBJ1-6, with TRBD1 identical over 7 bases. The ends lost 0 bases at V and 10 bases at J; junction bases unmatched: 1. Per germline, CDR1 SGHRS and CDR2 YFSETQ. The CDR3 extends over 13 amino acids. The DNA for the CDR3 is TGCGCCAGCAGCTTGGGACAGGGATCACCCCTCCACTTT. Its protein is CASSLGQGSPLHF.

This CDR3 reads CASRKGANQPQHF. CDR3 DNA: TGTGCCAGCAGGAAGGGGGCCAATCAGCCCCAGCATTTT. The chain uses TRBV28 and TRBJ1-5; 7 bases match TRBD1. V lost 6 bases, J lost 3 bases, and 2 bases stayed unmatched. The length of the CDR3 is 13 residues. Germline V CDR1 and CDR2: MDHEN, SYDVKM.

The chain couples TRBV7-9 to TRBJ2-3, with D possibly matching TRBD2 (5 bases). Germline CDR1 and CDR2: SEHNR and FQNEAQ (reference sequence). The V end was cut by 2 bases, the J end by 10 bases, with 10 bases between. This CDR3 spans 12 amino acids. In DNA, the CDR3 is TGTGCCAGCAGCTTAACTAGATCAGCGCAGTATTTT. Encoded protein: CASSLTRSAQYF.